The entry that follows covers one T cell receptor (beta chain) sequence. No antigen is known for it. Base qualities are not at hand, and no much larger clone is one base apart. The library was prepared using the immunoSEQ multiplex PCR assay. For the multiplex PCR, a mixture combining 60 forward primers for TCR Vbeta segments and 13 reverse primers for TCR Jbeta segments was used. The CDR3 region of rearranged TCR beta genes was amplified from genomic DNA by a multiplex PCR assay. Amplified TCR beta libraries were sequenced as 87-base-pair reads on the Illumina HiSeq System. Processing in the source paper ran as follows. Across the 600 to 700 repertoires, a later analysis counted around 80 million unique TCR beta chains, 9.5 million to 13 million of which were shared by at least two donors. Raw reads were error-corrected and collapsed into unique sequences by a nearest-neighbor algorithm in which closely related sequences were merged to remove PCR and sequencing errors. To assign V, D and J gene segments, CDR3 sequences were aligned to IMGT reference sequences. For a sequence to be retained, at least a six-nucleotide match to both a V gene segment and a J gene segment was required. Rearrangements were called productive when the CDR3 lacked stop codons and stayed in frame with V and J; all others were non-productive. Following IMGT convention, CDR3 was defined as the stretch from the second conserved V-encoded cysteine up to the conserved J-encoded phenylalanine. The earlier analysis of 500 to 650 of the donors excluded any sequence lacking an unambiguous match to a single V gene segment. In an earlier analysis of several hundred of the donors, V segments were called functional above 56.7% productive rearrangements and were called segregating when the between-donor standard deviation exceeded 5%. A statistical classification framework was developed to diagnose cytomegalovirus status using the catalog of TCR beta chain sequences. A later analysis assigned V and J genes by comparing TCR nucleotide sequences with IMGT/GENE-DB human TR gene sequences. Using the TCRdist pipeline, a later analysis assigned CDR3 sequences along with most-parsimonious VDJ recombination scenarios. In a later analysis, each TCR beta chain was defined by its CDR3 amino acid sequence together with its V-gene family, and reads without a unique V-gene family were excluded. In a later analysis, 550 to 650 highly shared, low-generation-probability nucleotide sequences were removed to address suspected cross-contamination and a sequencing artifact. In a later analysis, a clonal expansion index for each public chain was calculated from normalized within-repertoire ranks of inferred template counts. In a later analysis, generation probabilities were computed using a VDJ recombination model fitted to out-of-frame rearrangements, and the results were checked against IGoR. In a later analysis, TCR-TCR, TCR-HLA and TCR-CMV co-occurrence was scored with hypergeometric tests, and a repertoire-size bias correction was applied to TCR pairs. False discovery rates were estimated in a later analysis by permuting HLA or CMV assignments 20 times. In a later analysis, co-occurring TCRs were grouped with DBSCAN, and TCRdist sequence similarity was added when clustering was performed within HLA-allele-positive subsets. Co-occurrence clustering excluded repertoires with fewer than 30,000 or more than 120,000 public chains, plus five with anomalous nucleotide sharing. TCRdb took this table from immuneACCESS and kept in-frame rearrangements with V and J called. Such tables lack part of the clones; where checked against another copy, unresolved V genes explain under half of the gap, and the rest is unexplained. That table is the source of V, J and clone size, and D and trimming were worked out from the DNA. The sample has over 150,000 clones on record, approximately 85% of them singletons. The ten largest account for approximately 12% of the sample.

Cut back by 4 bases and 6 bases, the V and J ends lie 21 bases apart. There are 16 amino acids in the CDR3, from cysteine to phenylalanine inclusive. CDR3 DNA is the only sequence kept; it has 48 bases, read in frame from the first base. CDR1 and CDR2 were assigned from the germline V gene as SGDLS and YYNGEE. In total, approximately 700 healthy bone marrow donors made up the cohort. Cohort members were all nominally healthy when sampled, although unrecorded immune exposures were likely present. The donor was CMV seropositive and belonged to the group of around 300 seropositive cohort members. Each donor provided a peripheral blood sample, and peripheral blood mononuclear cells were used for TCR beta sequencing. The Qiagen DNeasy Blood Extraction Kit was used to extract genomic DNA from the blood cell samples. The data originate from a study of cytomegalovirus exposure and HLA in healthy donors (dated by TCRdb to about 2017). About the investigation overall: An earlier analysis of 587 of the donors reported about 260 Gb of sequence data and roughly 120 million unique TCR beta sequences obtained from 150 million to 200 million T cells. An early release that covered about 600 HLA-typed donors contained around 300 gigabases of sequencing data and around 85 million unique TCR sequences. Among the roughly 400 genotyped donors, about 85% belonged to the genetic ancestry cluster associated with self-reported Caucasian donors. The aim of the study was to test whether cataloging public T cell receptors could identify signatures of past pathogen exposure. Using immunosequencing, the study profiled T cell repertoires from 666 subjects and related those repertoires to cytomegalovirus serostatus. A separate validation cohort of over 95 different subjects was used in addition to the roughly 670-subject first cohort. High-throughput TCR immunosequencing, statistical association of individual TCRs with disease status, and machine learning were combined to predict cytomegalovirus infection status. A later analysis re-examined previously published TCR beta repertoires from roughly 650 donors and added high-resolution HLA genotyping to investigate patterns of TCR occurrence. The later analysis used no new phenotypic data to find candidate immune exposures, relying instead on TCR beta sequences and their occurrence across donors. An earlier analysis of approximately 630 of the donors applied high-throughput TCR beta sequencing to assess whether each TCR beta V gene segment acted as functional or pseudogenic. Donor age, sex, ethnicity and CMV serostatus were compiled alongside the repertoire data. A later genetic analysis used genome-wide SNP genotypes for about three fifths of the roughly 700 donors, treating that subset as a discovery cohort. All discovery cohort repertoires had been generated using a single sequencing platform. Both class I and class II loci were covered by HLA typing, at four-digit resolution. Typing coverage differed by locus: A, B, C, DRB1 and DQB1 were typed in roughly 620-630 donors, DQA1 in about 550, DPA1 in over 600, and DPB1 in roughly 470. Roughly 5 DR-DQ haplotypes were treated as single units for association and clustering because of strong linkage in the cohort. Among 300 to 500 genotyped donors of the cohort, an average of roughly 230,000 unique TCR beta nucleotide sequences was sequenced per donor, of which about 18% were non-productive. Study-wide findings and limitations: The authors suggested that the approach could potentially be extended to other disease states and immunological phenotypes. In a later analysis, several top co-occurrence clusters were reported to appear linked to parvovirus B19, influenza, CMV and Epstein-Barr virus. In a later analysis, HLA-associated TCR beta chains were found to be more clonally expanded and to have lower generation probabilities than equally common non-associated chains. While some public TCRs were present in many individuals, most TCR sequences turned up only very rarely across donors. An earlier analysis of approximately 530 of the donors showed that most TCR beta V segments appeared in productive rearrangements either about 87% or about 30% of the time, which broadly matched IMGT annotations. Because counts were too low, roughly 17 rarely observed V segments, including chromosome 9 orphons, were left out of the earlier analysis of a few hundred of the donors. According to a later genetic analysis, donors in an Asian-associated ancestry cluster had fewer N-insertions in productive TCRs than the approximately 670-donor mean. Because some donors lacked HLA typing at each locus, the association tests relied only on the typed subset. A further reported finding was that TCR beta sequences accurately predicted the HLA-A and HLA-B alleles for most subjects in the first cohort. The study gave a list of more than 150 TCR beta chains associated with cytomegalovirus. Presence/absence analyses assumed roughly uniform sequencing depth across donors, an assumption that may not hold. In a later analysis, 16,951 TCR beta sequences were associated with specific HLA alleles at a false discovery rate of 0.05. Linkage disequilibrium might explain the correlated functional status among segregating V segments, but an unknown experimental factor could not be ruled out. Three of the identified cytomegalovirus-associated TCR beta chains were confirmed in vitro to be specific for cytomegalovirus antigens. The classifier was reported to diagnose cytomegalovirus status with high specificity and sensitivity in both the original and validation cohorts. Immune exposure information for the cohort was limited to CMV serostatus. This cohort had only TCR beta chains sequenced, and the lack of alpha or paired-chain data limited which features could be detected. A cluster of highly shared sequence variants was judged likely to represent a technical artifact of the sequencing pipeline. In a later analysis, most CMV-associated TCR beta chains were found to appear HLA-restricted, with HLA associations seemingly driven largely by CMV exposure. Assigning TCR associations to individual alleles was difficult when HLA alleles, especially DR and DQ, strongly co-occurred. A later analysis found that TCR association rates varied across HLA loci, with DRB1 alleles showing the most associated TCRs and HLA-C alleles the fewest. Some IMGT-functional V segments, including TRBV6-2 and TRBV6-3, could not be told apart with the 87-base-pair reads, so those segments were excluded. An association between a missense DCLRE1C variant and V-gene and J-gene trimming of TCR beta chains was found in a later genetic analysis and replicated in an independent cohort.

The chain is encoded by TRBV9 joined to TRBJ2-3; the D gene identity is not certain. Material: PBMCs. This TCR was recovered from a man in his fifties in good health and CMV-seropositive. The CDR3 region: CASSPSDLPIYDTQYF. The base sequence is TGTGCCAGCAGCCCAAGTGACTTGCCGATTTACGATACGCAGTATTTT.